The clone carrying this T cell receptor beta chain was observed a single time. The antigen remains undetermined. The data belong to a study of follicular helper T cells after annual influenza vaccination. For the study at large: Days 0, 7 and 28 post-vaccination were the blood draw times. Study-level points and caveats: ICOS-CD38- cTfh most often held earlier Day 7 ICOS+CD38+ clones.

Documented time point: 2015-2016 season, 7 days after influenza vaccination. The assay was immunoSEQ multiplex PCR, and TCRdb's table has in-frame clones only and misses some. The table records about 7,200 clones, over 75% of them present only once. The CDR3 covers 13 residues. Germline V gives CDR1 LNHDA, CDR2 SQIVND (reference sequence). V was shortened by 6 bases and J by 7 bases, with 15 bases between the two germline ends. The specimen comprised CXCR5- memory CD4+ T cells sorted from blood, sampled 7 days after influenza vaccination. This clonotype originated in an adult who received the influenza vaccine. The chain uses TRBV19 and TRBJ1-1; D might be TRBD1 (5 bases). The CDR3 protein is CASSREGQGEAFF. DNA of the CDR3: TGTGCCAGTAGCCGGGAGGGGCAGGGTGAAGCTTTCTTT.